These 20 T cell receptor beta chains share one sample of origin, sequenced in a study of radiotherapy plus CTLA-4 blockade in lung cancer. Clones were sequenced by immunoSEQ multiplex PCR, and TCRdb holds only the in-frame ones, with some missing. The repertoire holds about 110,000 clones, more than 65% seen once, with approximately 3.5% in the top ten. The starting material was peripheral blood, obtained from a patient treated with radiotherapy plus ipilimumab. All receptors derive from a human donor with non-small cell lung cancer that progressed on radiotherapy plus ipilimumab. Some clones in this sample may be carry-over from other donors' samples.

The V and J genes are TRBV2 and TRBJ1-1; the match to TRBD1 covers 9 bases. J lost 5 bases, V lost 7 bases, and 5 bases had no gene match. This CDR3 is built from 13 residues. Germline CDR1 and CDR2: SNHLY and FYNNEI. CDR3 sequence: CASTRQGGTEAFF. The CDR3 coding sequence is TGTGCCAGCACAAGACAGGGGGGGACTGAAGCTTTCTTT.

The V gene is TRBV27, the J gene TRBJ1-4; D gene unclear. The CDR3 spans 16 residues. The V end was cut by 5 bases, the J end by 3 bases, with 16 bases between. Germline CDR1 reads MNHEY; CDR2 reads SMNVEV (reference sequence). The CDR3 spells CASSPDSREANEKLFF. The DNA for the CDR3 is TGTGCCAGCAGTCCCGATTCGAGGGAGGCTAATGAAAAACTGTTTTTT.

This chain uses TRBV18 with TRBJ2-2, with D possibly TRBD1 on 5 matching bases. The CDR3 loop spans 16 amino acids. Germline V gene lookup returns CDR1 KGHSH and CDR2 LQKENI. Trimming cost V 3 bases and J 1 base, with 12 bases left between them. The CDR3 is CASSPPMTVNTGELFF. CDR3 DNA: TGTGCCAGCTCACCCCCGATGACAGTGAACACCGGGGAGCTGTTTTTT.

V and J are TRBV29-1 and TRBJ2-7; a possible D gene is TRBD1 (5 bases). The germline V and J ends were trimmed by 7 bases and 6 bases, with 16 bases remaining between them. This CDR3 spans 12 amino acids. The V gene's germline CDR1 is SQVTM and CDR2 ANQGSEA. As DNA, the CDR3 is TGCAGCGCCCCCGGGCAGGGCGGCGAGCAGTACTTC. Amino acid sequence: CSAPGQGGEQYF.

The gene calls are TRBV6-5 and TRBJ2-7; 8 bases line up with TRBD1. The CDR3 is 14 residues long. With V trimmed by 5 bases and J by 0 bases, 3 bases remained unmatched. Germline CDR1 and CDR2: MNHEY and SVGAGI. The CDR3 loop is CASSRTGLSYEQYF. The CDR3 DNA reads TGTGCCAGCAGTAGGACAGGGCTCTCCTACGAGCAGTACTTC.

This sequence joins TRBV19 and TRBJ2-7, with D uncertain. Between the trimmed V and J ends, which lost 5 bases and 6 bases, there was a span of 14 bases. Germline V CDR1 and CDR2: LNHDA, SQIVND (reference sequence). CDR3 length: 13 residues. The CDR3 DNA is TGTGCCAGTAGTTCTCCTTATAAGGCCGAGCAGTACTTC. This translates into CASSSPYKAEQYF.

This clone was seen a single time. The rearrangement uses TRBV6-1 and TRBJ1-5; 7 bases fit TRBD1. The junction had 12 bases not matched to a gene; V was cut back by 6 bases and J by 7 bases. Germline loops: CDR1 MNHNS, CDR2 SASEGT. This CDR3 region has 15 residues. Here the CDR3 DNA reads TGTGCCAGCAGCCCCCGACAGGGAAGGGAACAGCCCCAGCATTTT. As protein: CASSPRQGREQPQHF.

This clone has a single count. The chain couples TRBV2 to TRBJ2-7; 9 bases align to TRBD2. The CDR3 is 13 residues long. Germline CDR1 reads SNHLY; CDR2 reads FYNNEI. V shed 7 bases, J shed 3 bases, and the junction held 4 bases outside the gene matches. The CDR3 bases are TGTGCCAGCACAGCGGGGGGTTACTACGAGCAGTACTTC. Amino acids: CASTAGGYYEQYF.

The chain has TRBV2 and TRBJ2-3; TRBD2 matches at 12 bases. This CDR3 has 14 amino acids. V shed 8 bases, J shed 4 bases, and the junction held 4 bases outside the gene matches. Germline lookup yields CDR1 SNHLY and CDR2 FYNNEI. The CDR3 DNA reads TGTGCCAGCGCTAGCGGGGGGGACGCAGATACGCAGTATTTT. This codes for CASASGGDADTQYF.

J is TRBJ1-5 and V is TRBV6-6; 7 nucleotides align to TRBD1. CDR1 is MNHNY and CDR2 is SVGAGI in the germline V gene (reference sequence). CDR3 length: 15 residues. V shed 6 bases and J 1 base; nucleotides not matched to a gene: 6. The CDR3 region has the DNA TGTGCCAGCAGACACCGGGACAGAAGCAATCAGCCCCAGCATTTT. Residues: CASRHRDRSNQPQHF.

The rearrangement uses TRBV10-3 and TRBJ1-1; no clear D gene. Germline V gene sequence: CDR1 ENHRY, CDR2 SYGVKD. Trimming removed 7 bases from V and 1 base from J, with 13 bases in between. This CDR3 has 14 residues. CDR3 DNA: TGTGCCATCACCGCTGGACGATCGAACACTGAAGCTTTCTTT. Translated: CAITAGRSNTEAFF.

The chain carries TRBV7-3 and TRBJ2-1, with D hard to call. Trimming pared 3 bases from V and 0 bases from J, leaving 6 bases between. Looked up from germline, CDR1 is SGHTA and CDR2 is FQGTGA. The CDR3 spans 14 residues. The CDR3 DNA is TGTGCCAGCAGCTTTGCAAACTCCTACAATGAGCAGTTCTTC. This codes for CASSFANSYNEQFF.

The chain uses TRBV25-1 and TRBJ2-7; TRBD1 is a possible D gene (6 bases). This CDR3 is 15 amino acids long. The V end was cut by 2 bases, the J end by 2 bases, with 13 bases between. The germline V gene encodes CDR1 MGHDK and CDR2 SYGVNS. The CDR3, as DNA: TGTGCCAGCAGTGAAGGAAGGCAGGGGACCTACGAGCAGTACTTC. Its translation is CASSEGRQGTYEQYF.

This chain uses TRBV5-1 with TRBJ2-3; D is uncertain. Trimming removed 4 bases at V and 4 bases at J, with 16 bases between. CDR1 and CDR2 (germline): SGHRS, YFSETQ. The CDR3 is made up of 15 amino acids. CDR3 in amino acids: CASSQTPPYADTQYF. The CDR3, as DNA: TGCGCCAGCAGCCAAACTCCCCCTTATGCAGATACGCAGTATTTT.

The chain links TRBV6-1 to TRBJ2-7; 14 bases are a match to TRBD2. CDR1 and CDR2 (germline): MNHNS, SASEGT. V lost 9 bases, J lost 5 bases, and 3 bases stayed unmatched. The CDR3 covers 13 residues. The CDR3 nucleotides read TGTGCCAGTCTGGGACTAGCGGGAGACGAGCAGTACTTC. This sequence encodes CASLGLAGDEQYF.

The chain joins TRBV15 to TRBJ1-1, with TRBD1 identical over 7 bases. Trimming cost V 7 bases and J 1 base; bases outside gene matches: 9. The length of the CDR3 is 15 residues. The germline CDR1 and CDR2 sequences are LNHNV and YYDKDF (reference sequence). As DNA, the CDR3 is TGTGCCACCAAGTCCGGGACAGAGGCGAACACTGAAGCTTTCTTT. It codes for CATKSGTEANTEAFF.

The chain carries TRBV27 and TRBJ2-3; TRBD1 is a possible D gene (5 bases). This CDR3 comprises 15 residues. Between the trimmed V and J ends, which lost 5 bases and 3 bases, there was a span of 15 bases. Germline assignment: CDR1 MNHEY and CDR2 SMNVEV (reference sequence). CDR3 sequence (DNA): TGTGCCAGCAGTGGTTGGGGCAGGCAAACAGATACGCAGTATTTT. This gives the protein CASSGWGRQTDTQYF.

The chain employs TRBV6-5 and TRBJ2-4, with 10 positions matching TRBD1. The J segment lost 6 bases and the V segment lost 5 bases, leaving 7 bases of the junction unmatched. In germline, CDR1 is MNHEY, CDR2 SVGAGI. The CDR3 length is 15 residues. This CDR3 reads CASSPPGQGINIQYF. DNA for the CDR3: TGTGCCAGCAGTCCACCGGGACAGGGGATAAACATTCAGTACTTC.

V usage is TRBV2 and J usage is TRBJ2-7; D unclear. Germline loops: CDR1 SNHLY, CDR2 FYNNEI. V lost 7 bases, J lost 6 bases, and 19 bases lay in between. CDR3 size: 14 residues. CDR3 residues: CASIPNSIPLEQYF. DNA for the CDR3: TGTGCCAGCATCCCTAACAGTATACCTCTCGAGCAGTACTTC.

The chain couples TRBV9 to TRBJ2-7, with a tentative D call TRBD1 (6 bases). The CDR3 spans 15 residues. CDR1 is SGDLS, CDR2 YYNGEE, per germline. The ends were cut back, 4 bases at V and 1 base at J, with 15 bases in the middle. CDR3 coding DNA: TGTGCCAGCAGCCCCGAGGCGGACAGTTCCTACGAGCAGTACTTC. Translating gives CASSPEADSSYEQYF. The full variable domain, its missing parts supplied by reference TRBV9 and TRBJ2-7, is DSGVTQTPKHLITATGQRVTLRCSPRSGDLSVYWYQQSLDQGLQFLIQYYNGEERAKGNILERFSAQQFPDLHSELNLSSLELGDSALYFCASSPEADSSYEQYFGPGTRLTVT.